This note documents a single T cell receptor (beta chain) sequence. Its cognate antigen is unknown. With 4 bases removed from V and 1 base from J, the gap between germline ends came to 13 bases. This CDR3 region has 15 residues. Germline CDR1 and CDR2: KGHSY and FQNENV. This record comes from a study of cytomegalovirus exposure and HLA in healthy donors. Background on the study: Drawn from HLA-typed donors, about 85 million unique TCRs were held in an early data release. Study-wide results and caveats: Earlier analysis looked at TCR beta V segments, and most were productive about 87% or about 30% of the time. Through in vitro validation, a few CMV-associated chains were shown to be specific for CMV antigens.

Both 60 Vbeta primers and 13 Jbeta primers went into the PCR. Profiling relied on immunoSEQ multiplex PCR, and the TCRdb table lists in-frame clones only, not all of them. The table records around 200,000 clones, over 70% of them present only once. The source material was PBMCs. The chain uses TRBV16 and TRBJ1-2, with a possible D match to TRBD1 (5 bases). The sequence was obtained from a woman aged 55-70 years in good health and CMV-seropositive. For the CDR3, the DNA is TGTGCCAGCAGCCGGGACGGGGGAATTAACTATGGCTACACCTTC. Its protein is CASSRDGGINYGYTF.